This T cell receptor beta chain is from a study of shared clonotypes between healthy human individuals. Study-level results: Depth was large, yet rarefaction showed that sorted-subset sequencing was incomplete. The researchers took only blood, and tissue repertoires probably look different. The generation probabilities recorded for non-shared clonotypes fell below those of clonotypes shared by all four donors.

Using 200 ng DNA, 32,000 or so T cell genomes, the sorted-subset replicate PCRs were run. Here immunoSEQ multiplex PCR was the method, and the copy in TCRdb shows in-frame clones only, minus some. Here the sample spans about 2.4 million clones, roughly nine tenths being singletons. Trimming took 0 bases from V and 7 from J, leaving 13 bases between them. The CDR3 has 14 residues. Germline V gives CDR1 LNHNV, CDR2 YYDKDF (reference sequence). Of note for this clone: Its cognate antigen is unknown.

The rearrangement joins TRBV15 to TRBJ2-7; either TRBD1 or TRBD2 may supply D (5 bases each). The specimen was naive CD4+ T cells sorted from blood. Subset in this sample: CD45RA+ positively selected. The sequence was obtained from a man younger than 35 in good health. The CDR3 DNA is TGTGCCACCAGCAGAGATACAGGAACGGGGGAGCAGTACTTC. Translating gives CATSRDTGTGEQYF.